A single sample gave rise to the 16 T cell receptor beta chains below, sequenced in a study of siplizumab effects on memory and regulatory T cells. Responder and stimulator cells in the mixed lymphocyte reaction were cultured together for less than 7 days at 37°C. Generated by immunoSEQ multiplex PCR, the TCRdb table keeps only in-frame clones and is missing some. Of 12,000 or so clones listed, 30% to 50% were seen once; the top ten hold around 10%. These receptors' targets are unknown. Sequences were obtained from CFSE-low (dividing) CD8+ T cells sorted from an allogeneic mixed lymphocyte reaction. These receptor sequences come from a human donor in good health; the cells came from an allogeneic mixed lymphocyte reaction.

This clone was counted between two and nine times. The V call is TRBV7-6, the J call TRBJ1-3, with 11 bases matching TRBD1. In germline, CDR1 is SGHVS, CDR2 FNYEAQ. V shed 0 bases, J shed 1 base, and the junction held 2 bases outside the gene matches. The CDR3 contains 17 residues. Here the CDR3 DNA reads TGTGCCAGCAGCTTAGCCGGGACAGGGGGTTCTGGAAACACCATATATTTT. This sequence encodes CASSLAGTGGSGNTIYF.

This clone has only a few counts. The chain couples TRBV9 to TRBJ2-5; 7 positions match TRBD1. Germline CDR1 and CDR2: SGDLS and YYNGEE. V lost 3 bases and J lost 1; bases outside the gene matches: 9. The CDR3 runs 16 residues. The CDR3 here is CASSEGAGSAQETQYF. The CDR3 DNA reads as TGTGCCAGCAGCGAGGGGGCCGGGTCAGCCCAAGAGACCCAGTACTTC.

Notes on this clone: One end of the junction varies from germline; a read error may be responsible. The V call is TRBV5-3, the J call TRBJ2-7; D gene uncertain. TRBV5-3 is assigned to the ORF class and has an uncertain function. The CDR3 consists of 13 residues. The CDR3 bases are TGTGCCAGCAGCTTTAACACGGCCTACGAGCAGTACTTC. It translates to CASSFNTAYEQYF.

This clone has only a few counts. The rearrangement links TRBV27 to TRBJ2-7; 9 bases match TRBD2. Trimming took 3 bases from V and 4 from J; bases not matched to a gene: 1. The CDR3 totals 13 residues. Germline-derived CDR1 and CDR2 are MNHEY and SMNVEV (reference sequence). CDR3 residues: CASSLLAGYEQYF. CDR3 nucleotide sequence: TGTGCCAGCAGTTTGCTAGCGGGGTACGAGCAGTACTTC.

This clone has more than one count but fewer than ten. This CDR3 is CASRLTMNTEAFF. CDR3 bases: TGCGCCAGCAGGCTAACGATGAACACTGAAGCTTTCTTT. The J gene is TRBJ1-1, the V gene TRBV5-1; D gene ambiguous. Trimming cost V 5 bases and J 0 bases, with 8 bases left between them. The V gene's germline CDR1 is SGHRS and CDR2 YFSETQ. There are 13 residues in the CDR3.

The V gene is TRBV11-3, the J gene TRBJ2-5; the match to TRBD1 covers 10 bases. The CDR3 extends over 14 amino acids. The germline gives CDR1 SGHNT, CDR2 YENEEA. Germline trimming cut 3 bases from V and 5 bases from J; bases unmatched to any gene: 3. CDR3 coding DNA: TGTGCCAGCAGCTTGGGACAGGGGAGCGAGACCCAGTACTTC. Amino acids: CASSLGQGSETQYF.

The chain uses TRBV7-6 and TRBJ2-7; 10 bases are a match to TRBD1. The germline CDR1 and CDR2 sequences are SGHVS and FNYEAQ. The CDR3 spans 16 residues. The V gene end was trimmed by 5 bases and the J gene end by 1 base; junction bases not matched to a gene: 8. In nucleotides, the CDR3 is TGTGCCAGCAGCCCCGGACAGGGGGGCTCTTCCTACGAGCAGTACTTC. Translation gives CASSPGQGGSSYEQYF.

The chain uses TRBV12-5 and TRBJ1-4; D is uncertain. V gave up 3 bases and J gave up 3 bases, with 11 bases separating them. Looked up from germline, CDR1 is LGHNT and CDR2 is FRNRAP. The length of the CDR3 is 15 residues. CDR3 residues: CASGFRREPNEKLFF. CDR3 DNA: TGTGCTAGTGGTTTCCGCCGGGAGCCTAATGAAAAACTGTTTTTT.

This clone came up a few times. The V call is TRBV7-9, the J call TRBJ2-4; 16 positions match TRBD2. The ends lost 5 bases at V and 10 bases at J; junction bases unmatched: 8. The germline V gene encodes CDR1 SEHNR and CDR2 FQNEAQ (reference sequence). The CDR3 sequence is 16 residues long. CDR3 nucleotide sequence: TGTGCCAGCAGCCCTGGGACTAGCGGGAGGGTCGATATTCAGTACTTC. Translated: CASSPGTSGRVDIQYF. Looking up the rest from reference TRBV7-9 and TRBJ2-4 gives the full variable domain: DTGVSQNPRHKITKRGQNVTFRCDPISEHNRLYWYRQTLGQGPEFLTYFQNEAQLEKSRLLSDRFSAERPKGSFSTLEIQRTEQGDSAMYLCASSPGTSGRVDIQYFGAGTRLSVL.

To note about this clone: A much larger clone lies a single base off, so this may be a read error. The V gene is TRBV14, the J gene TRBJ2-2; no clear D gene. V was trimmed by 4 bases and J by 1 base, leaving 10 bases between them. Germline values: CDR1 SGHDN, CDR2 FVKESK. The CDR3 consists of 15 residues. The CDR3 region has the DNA TGTGCCAGCAGCCCACATGACATGAACACCGGGGAGCTGTTTTTT. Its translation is CASSPHDMNTGELFF.

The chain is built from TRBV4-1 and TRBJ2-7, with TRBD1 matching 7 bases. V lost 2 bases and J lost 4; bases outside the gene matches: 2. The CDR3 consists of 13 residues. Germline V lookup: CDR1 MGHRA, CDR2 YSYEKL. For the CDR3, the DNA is TGCGCCAGCAGCCAATTGACAGGGTACGAGCAGTACTTC. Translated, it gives CASSQLTGYEQYF.

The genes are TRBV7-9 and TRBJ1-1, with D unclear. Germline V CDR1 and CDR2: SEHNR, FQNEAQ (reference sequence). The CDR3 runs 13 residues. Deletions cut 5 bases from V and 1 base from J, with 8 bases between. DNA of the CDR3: TGTGCCAGCAGCCAGACGGCGAACACTGAAGCTTTCTTT. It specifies CASSQTANTEAFF.

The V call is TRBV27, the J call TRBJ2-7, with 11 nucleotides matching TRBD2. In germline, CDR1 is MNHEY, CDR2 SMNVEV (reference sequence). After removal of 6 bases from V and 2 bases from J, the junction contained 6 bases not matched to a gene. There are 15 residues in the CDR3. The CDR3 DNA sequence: TGTGCCAGCAGCCTCTTAGCGGGAGGGCCCTACGAGCAGTACTTC. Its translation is CASSLLAGGPYEQYF.

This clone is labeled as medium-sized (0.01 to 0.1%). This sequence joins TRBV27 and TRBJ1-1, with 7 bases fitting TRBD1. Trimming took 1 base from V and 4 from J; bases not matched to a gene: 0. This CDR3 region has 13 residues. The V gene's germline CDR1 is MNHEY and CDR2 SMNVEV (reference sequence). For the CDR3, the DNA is TGTGCCAGCAGTTTATGGGACAGCACTGAAGCTTTCTTT. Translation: CASSLWDSTEAFF.

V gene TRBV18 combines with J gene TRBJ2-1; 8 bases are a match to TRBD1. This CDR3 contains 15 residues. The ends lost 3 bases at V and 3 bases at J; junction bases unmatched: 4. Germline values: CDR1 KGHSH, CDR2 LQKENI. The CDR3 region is CASSPQGANYNEQFF. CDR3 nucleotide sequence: TGTGCCAGCTCACCCCAGGGGGCTAACTACAATGAGCAGTTCTTC.

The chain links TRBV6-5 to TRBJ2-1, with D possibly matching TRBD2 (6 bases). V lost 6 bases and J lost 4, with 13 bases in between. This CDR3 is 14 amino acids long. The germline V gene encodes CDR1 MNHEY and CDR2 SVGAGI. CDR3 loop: CASSHWGEYNEQFF. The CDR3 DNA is TGTGCCAGCAGCCACTGGGGGGAATACAATGAGCAGTTCTTC.